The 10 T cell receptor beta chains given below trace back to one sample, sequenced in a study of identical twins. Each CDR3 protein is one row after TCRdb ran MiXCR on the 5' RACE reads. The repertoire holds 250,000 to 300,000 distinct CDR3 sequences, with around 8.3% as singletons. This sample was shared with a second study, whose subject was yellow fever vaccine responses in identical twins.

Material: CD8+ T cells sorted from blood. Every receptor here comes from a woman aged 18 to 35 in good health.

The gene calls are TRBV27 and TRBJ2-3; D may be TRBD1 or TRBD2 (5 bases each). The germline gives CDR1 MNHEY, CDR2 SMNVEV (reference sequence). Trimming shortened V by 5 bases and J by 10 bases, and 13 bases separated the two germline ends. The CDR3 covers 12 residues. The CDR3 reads CASSPIGTSQYF. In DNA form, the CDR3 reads TGTGCCAGCAGTCCAATCGGGACGTCGCAGTATTTT.

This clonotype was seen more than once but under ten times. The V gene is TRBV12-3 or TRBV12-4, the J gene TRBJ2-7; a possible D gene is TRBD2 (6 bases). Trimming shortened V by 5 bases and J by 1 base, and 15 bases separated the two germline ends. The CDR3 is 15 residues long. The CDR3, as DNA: TGTGCCAGCAGTCCCCGGGACTGGCGTTCCTACGAGCAGTACTTC. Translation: CASSPRDWRSYEQYF.

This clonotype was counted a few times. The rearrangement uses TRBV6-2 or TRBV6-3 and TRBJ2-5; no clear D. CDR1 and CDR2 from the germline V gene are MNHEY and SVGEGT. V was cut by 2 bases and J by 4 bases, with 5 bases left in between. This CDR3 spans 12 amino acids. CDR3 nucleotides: TGTGCCAGCAGTTACAGCGCAGAGACCCAGTACTTC. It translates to CASSYSAETQYF.

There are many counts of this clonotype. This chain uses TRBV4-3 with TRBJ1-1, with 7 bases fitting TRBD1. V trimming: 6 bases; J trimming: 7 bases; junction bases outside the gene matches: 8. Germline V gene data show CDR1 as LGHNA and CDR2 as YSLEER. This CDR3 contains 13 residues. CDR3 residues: CASSEGGPHEAFF. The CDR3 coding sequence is TGCGCCAGCAGTGAAGGGGGCCCCCATGAAGCTTTCTTT.

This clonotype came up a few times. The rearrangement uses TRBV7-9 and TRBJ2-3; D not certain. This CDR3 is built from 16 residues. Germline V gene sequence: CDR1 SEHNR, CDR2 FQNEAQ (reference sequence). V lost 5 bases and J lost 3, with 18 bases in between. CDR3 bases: TGTGCCAGCAGCGGCCCTCCCCCCTCGCGAACAGATACGCAGTATTTT. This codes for CASSGPPPSRTDTQYF.

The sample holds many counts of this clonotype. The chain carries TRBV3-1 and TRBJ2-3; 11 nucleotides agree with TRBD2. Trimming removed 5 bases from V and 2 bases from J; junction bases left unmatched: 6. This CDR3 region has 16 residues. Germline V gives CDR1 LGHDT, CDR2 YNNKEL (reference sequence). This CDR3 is CASSERLAGNTDTQYF. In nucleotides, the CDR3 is TGTGCCAGCAGCGAGCGACTAGCGGGAAACACAGATACGCAGTATTTT.

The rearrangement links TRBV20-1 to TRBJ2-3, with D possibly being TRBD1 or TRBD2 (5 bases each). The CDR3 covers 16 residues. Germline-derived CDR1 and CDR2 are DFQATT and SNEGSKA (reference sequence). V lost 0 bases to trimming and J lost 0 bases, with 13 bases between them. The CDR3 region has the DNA TGCAGTGCTAGAGATGTGGTCGGGGCTAGCACAGATACGCAGTATTTT. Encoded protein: CSARDVVGASTDTQYF.

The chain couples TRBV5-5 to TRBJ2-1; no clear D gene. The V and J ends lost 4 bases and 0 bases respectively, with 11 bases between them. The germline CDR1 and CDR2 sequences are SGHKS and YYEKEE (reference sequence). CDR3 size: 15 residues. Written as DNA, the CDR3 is TGTGCCAGCAGCCACTGGCGGAGCTCCTACAATGAGCAGTTCTTC. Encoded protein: CASSHWRSSYNEQFF.

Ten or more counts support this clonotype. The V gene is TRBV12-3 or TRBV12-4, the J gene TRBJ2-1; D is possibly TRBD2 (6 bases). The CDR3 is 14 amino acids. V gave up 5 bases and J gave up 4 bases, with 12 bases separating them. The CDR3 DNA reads TGTGCCAGCAGTAAACGGGAGCTGTACAATGAGCAGTTCTTC. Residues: CASSKRELYNEQFF.

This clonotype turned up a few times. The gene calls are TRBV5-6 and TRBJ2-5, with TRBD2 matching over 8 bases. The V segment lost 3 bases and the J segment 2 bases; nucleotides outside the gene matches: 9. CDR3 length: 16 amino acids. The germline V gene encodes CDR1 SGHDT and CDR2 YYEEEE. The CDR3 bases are TGTGCCAGCAGCTCTACTAGCGGAGGGGATCAAGAGACCCAGTACTTC. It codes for CASSSTSGGDQETQYF.